The 13 T cell receptor beta chains in this list originate from one sample, sequenced in a study of patients and donors after allogeneic stem cell transplantation. In TCRdb, the RT-PCR reads were re-called with MiXCR into one record per CDR3 protein. This sample has 900,000 to 1,000,000 distinct CDR3 sequences, with approximately 19% found just once. The specimen sequenced was blood, either unsorted or a sorted T cell fraction (not recorded which). The receptors come from a human donor who was either an allogeneic HSCT recipient or a stem cell or donor lymphocyte infusion donor (not recorded which). It is not recorded whose cells these are; they may come from a transplant donor.

DNA for the CDR3: TGCAGTGCTGGGGCCCCAGGAGAGAACTATGGCTACACCTTC. It codes for CSAGAPGENYGYTF. The chain links TRBV20-1 to TRBJ1-2, with D possibly being TRBD1 (5 bases). The germline gives CDR1 DFQATT, CDR2 SNEGSKA (reference sequence). The CDR3 sequence is 14 residues long. V gave up 5 bases and J gave up 2 bases, with 15 bases separating them.

This chain connects TRBV4-3 to TRBJ2-5; 10 bases match TRBD2. J was trimmed by 12 bases and V by 1 base; bases with no gene match: 11. CDR3 length: 15 amino acids. In germline, CDR1 is LGHNA, CDR2 YSLEER. The CDR3 region is CASSQGPSSGGPEYF. The DNA for the CDR3 is TGCGCCAGCAGCCAAGGGCCTAGTAGCGGGGGGCCAGAGTACTTC.

J is TRBJ2-1 and V is TRBV6-1; D gene uncertain. Trimming cost V 6 bases and J 10 bases, with 22 bases left between them. Per germline, CDR1 MNHNS and CDR2 SASEGT. This CDR3 contains 15 residues. In DNA, the CDR3 is TGTGCCAGCAGCTCCGCCGGTGTGGGCGTCGGGGAGCAGTTCTTC. Translated: CASSSAGVGVGEQFF.

The chain carries TRBV20-1 and TRBJ2-7; 8 bases agree with TRBD2. Germline CDR1 is DFQATT and CDR2 is SNEGSKA (reference sequence). The ends lost 2 bases at V and 0 bases at J; junction bases unmatched: 3. The CDR3 loop spans 14 amino acids. In DNA form, the CDR3 reads TGCAGTGCTAGACTACTAGCGGCCTCCTACGAGCAGTACTTC. This translates into CSARLLAASYEQYF.

J is TRBJ2-4 and V is TRBV7-7; 13 nucleotides match TRBD2. J gave up 1 base and V 5 bases, and 11 bases lay outside the gene matches. CDR3 length equals 19 residues. Germline V gene lookup returns CDR1 SSHAT and CDR2 FNYEAQ (reference sequence). The CDR3 region is CASSPGLAGANGAKNIQYF. CDR3 DNA sequence: TGTGCCAGCAGCCCCGGACTAGCGGGAGCCAATGGGGCCAAAAACATTCAGTACTTC.

This clonotype was seen more than once but under ten times. This chain joins TRBV19 and TRBJ2-7; 10 bases agree with TRBD2. The junction had 6 bases not matched to a gene; V was cut back by 7 bases and J by 3 bases. CDR1 is LNHDA, CDR2 SQIVND, per germline (reference sequence). The CDR3 is made up of 14 amino acids. Here the CDR3 reads CASNPSGRVYEQYF. CDR3 bases: TGTGCCAGTAACCCAAGCGGGAGGGTCTACGAGCAGTACTTC.

The genes are TRBV27 and TRBJ2-3; TRBD2 aligns across 13 bases. The CDR3 is 17 residues long. With V trimmed by 6 bases and J by 6 bases, 12 bases remained unmatched. CDR1 MNHEY and CDR2 SMNVEV come from the germline V gene (reference sequence). The CDR3 DNA reads TGTGCCAGCAGACTAGGGGGACTAGCGGGACCCTATGATACGCAGTATTTT. Translation gives CASRLGGLAGPYDTQYF.

The chain links TRBV3-1 to TRBJ2-2; 8 bases agree with TRBD1. The CDR3 covers 16 residues. J was trimmed by 2 bases and V by 8 bases; bases with no gene match: 10. CDR1 is LGHDT and CDR2 is YNNKEL in the germline V gene (reference sequence). CDR3 sequence: CASGPAGTGNTGELFF. In DNA, the CDR3 is TGTGCCAGCGGGCCAGCCGGGACAGGCAACACCGGGGAGCTGTTTTTT.

This clonotype was observed at least ten times. V gene TRBV20-1 combines with J gene TRBJ2-5; 10 bases align to TRBD2. The trim removed 3 bases at V and 1 base at J, leaving 5 bases unmatched. From germline, CDR1 is DFQATT and CDR2 SNEGSKA (reference sequence). The CDR3 runs to 15 residues. CDR3 residues: CSARSVAGGQETQYF. CDR3 nucleotide sequence: TGCAGTGCTAGGTCGGTAGCGGGAGGCCAAGAGACCCAGTACTTC.

The V gene is TRBV6-1, the J gene TRBJ1-5; possible D gene TRBD1, 6 bases. CDR3 length: 15 amino acids. CDR1 MNHNS and CDR2 SASEGT come from the germline V gene. V was clipped by 6 bases and J by 6 bases, with 18 bases between them. The DNA of the CDR3 is TGTGCCAGCAGATCAAAGCAGGGGACGGTTCAGCCCCAGCATTTT. This encodes CASRSKQGTVQPQHF.

The chain combines TRBV5-6 with TRBJ2-2, with 13 positions matching TRBD2. Per the germline V gene, CDR1 is SGHDT and CDR2 is YYEEEE. CDR3 size: 18 residues. The V and J ends lost 3 bases and 2 bases, in that order; junction bases with no gene match: 7. The CDR3 loop is CASSSQGLAGPNTGELFF. CDR3 coding DNA: TGTGCCAGCAGCTCCCAGGGACTAGCGGGACCAAACACCGGGGAGCTGTTTTTT.

The rearrangement joins TRBV3-1 to TRBJ1-1; D gene uncertain. V lost 1 base to trimming and J lost 5 bases, with 14 bases between them. This CDR3 is built from 15 residues. Per the germline V gene, CDR1 is LGHDT and CDR2 is YNNKEL (reference sequence). CDR3 sequence: CASSQAAGVRTEAFF. The CDR3 bases are TGTGCCAGCAGCCAAGCGGCCGGGGTTCGGACTGAAGCTTTCTTT. The variable domain in full, with the rest retrieved from reference TRBV3-1 and TRBJ1-1, is DTAVSQTPKYLVTQMGNDKSIKCEQNLGHDTMYWYKQDSKKFLKIMFSYNNKELIINETVPNRFSPKSPDKAHLNLHINSLELGDSAVYFCASSQAAGVRTEAFFGQGTRLTVV.

V usage is TRBV5-6 and J usage is TRBJ2-6; 8 bases align to TRBD1. Germline V lookup: CDR1 SGHDT, CDR2 YYEEEE. The CDR3 runs 19 residues. V shed 3 bases, J shed 2 bases, and the junction held 13 bases outside the gene matches. The chain's CDR3 is CASSSLGQGPVAGANVLTF. In DNA form, the CDR3 reads TGTGCCAGCAGCTCTTTAGGACAGGGTCCTGTAGCTGGGGCCAACGTCCTGACTTTC.